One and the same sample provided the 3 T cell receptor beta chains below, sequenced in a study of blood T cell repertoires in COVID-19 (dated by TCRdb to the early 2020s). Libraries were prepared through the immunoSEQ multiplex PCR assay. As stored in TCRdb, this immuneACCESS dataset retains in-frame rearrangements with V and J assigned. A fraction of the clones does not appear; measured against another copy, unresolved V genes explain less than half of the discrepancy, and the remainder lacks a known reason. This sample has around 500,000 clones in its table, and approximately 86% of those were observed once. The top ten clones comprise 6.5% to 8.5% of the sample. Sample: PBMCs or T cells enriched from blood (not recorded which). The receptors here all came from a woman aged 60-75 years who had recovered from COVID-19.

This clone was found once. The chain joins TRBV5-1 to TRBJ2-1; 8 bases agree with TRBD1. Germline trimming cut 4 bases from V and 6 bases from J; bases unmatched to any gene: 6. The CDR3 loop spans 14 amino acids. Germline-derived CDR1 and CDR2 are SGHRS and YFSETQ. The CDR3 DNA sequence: TGCGCCAGCAGCGGCTGGACAGGGCGCAATGAGCAGTTCTTC. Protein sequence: CASSGWTGRNEQFF.

CDR3 nucleotide sequence: TGTGCCAGCCGCTCAGGGCTGAATTCACCCCTCCACTTT. It codes for CASRSGLNSPLHF. The rearrangement joins TRBV5-6 to TRBJ1-6; D perhaps matches TRBD1 (5 bases). V shed 7 bases and J shed 7 bases, with 12 bases lying between them. The CDR3 sequence is 13 residues long. Germline V lookup: CDR1 SGHDT, CDR2 YYEEEE.

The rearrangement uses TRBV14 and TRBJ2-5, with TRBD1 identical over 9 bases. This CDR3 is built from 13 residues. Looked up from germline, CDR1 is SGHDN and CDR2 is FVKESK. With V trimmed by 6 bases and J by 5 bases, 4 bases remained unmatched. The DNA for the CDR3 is TGTGCCAGCAGATACAGGGGGCATGAGACCCAGTACTTC. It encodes CASRYRGHETQYF.